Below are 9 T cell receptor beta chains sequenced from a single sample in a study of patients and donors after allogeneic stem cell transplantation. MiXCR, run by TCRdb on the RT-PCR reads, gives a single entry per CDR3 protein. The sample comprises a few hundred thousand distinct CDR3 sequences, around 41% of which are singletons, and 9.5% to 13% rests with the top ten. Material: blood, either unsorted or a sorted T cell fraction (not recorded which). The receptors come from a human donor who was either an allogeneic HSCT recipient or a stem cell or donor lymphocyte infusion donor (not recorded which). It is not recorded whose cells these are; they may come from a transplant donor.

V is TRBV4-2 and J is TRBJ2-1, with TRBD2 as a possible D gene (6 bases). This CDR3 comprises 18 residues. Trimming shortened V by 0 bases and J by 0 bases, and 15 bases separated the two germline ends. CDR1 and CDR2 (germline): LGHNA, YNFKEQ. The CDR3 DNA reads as TGTGCCAGCAGCCAAGAGTCGGAGGCGGGACGCTCCTACAATGAGCAGTTCTTC. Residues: CASSQESEAGRSYNEQFF.

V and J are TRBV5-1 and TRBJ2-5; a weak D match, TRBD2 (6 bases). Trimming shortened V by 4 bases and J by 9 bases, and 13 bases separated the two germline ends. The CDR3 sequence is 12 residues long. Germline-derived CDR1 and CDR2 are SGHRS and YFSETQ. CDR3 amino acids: CASSLKGEAQYF. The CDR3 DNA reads TGCGCCAGCAGCCTCAAAGGGGAGGCCCAGTACTTC. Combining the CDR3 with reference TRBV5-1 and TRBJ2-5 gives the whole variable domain KAGVTQTPRYLIKTRGQQVTLSCSPISGHRSVSWYQQTPGQGLQFLFEYFSETQRNKGNFPGRFSGRQFSNSRSEMNVSTLELGDSALYLCASSLKGEAQYFGPGTRLLVL.

CDR3 loop: CASSRTRGAEQFF. The CDR3 nucleotides read TGTGCCAGCAGTCGTACCCGGGGGGCTGAGCAGTTCTTC. The chain uses TRBV14 and TRBJ2-1; TRBD2 is a possible D gene (7 bases). This CDR3 contains 13 residues. Germline CDR1 reads SGHDN; CDR2 reads FVKESK. With 6 bases removed from V and 9 bases from J, the gap between germline ends came to 15 bases.

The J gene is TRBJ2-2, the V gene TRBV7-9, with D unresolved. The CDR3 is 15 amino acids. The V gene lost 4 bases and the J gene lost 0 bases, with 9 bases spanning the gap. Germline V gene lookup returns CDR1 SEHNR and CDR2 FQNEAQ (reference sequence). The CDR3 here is CASSSGPTNTGELFF. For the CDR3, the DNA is TGTGCCAGCAGCTCTGGCCCGACGAACACCGGGGAGCTGTTTTTT. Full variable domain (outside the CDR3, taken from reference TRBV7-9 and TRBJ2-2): DTGVSQNPRHKITKRGQNVTFRCDPISEHNRLYWYRQTLGQGPEFLTYFQNEAQLEKSRLLSDRFSAERPKGSFSTLEIQRTEQGDSAMYLCASSSGPTNTGELFFGEGSRLTVL.

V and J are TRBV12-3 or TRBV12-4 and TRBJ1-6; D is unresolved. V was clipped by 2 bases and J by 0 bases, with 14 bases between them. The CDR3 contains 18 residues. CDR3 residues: CASSLLPGRSSYNSPLHF. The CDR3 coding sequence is TGTGCCAGCAGTTTACTTCCAGGCCGAAGCTCCTATAATTCACCCCTCCACTTT.

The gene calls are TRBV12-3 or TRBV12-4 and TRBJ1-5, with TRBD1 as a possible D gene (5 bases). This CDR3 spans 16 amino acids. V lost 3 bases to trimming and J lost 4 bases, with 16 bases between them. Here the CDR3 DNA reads TGTGCCAGCAGTTTTAGTGGGACCCAGGCGAATCAGCCCCAGCATTTT. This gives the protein CASSFSGTQANQPQHF.

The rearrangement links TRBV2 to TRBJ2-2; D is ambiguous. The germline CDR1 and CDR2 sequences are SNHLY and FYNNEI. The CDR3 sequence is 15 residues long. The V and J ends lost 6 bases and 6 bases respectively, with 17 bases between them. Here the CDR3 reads CASSPWAYWPGELFF. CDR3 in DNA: TGTGCCAGCAGCCCTTGGGCCTATTGGCCCGGGGAGCTGTTTTTT.

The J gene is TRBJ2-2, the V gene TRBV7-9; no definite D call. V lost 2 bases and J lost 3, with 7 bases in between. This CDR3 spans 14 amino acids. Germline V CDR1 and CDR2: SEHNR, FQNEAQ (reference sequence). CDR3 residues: CASSLNSHTGELFF. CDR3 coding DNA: TGTGCCAGCAGCTTAAACAGCCACACCGGGGAGCTGTTTTTT. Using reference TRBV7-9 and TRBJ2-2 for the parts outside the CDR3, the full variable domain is DTGVSQNPRHKITKRGQNVTFRCDPISEHNRLYWYRQTLGQGPEFLTYFQNEAQLEKSRLLSDRFSAERPKGSFSTLEIQRTEQGDSAMYLCASSLNSHTGELFFGEGSRLTVL.

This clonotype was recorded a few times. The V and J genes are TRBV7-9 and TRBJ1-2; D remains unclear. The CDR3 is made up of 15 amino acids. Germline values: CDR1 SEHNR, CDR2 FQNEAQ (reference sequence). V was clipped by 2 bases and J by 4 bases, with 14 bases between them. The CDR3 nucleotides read TGTGCCAGCAGCTTAAGCGCAGGCATTAGCTATGGCTACACCTTC. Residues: CASSLSAGISYGYTF.